This TCR beta chain was identified during a study of T cell responses to AZD1222 COVID-19 vaccine. A note on this clone: The antigen is not known.

Germline V gene sequence: CDR1 MNHEY, CDR2 SVGAGI. The CDR3 contains 11 residues. V dropped 5 bases and J dropped 6 bases, with 6 bases sitting between them. Data came from immunoSEQ multiplex PCR; TCRdb stores just in-frame clones and leaves some out. The repertoire has roughly 150,000 clones, about 91% of them found once; the top ten carry 4.4%. Study-level results: Per reports, nearly half of all spike-specific TCRs target regions that are unmutated in variants. Recipients of two AZD1222 doses showed rising Spike-specific TCR breadth and depth. Repertoire collection took place solely once the T cell response had peaked.

This chain joins TRBV6-5 and TRBJ2-3; D remains unclear. The sequence was collected from an adult in good health. The sample here was peripheral blood, taken on day 0 of AZD1222 vaccination. CDR3 sequence: CASSHMDTQYF. In nucleotides, the CDR3 is TGTGCCAGCAGTCATATGGATACGCAGTATTTT.